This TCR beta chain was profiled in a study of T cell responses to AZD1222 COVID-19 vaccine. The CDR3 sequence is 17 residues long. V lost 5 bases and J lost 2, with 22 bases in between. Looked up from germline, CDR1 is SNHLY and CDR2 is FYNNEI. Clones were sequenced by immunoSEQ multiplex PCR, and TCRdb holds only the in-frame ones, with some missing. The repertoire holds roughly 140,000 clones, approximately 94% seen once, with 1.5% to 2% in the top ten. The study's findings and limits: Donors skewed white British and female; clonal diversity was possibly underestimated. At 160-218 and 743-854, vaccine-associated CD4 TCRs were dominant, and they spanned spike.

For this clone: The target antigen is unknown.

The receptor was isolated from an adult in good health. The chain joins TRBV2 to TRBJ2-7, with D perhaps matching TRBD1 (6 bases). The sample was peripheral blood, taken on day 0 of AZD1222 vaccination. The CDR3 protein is CASSRSRGQGSAYEQYF. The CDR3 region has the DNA TGTGCCAGCAGTCGTTCGCGTGGGCAGGGGAGTGCCTACGAGCAGTACTTC.